This T cell receptor beta chain was profiled in a study of cytomegalovirus exposure and HLA in healthy donors. Study-wide points: Available immune exposure information covered CMV serostatus only. Within an earlier analysis, most TCR beta V segments proved productive either about 90% or about 30% of the time.

PCR used 60 Vbeta primers and 13 Jbeta primers. Clones were read by immunoSEQ multiplex PCR, and TCRdb kept only the in-frame ones, dropping some. The sample records about 210,000 clones, around 80% being singletons. Germline CDR1 reads MDHEN; CDR2 reads SYDVKM. V was clipped by 8 bases and J by 8 bases, with 19 bases between them. This CDR3 is 14 amino acids long. This clone was found a few times. Its target is unknown. Other DNA variants within this sample encode the same CDR3. The source material was PBMCs. This chain uses TRBV28 with TRBJ2-1, with D possibly being TRBD2 (7 bases). This sequence originates from a man aged 35 to 55 in good health and CMV-seropositive. CDR3: CASLLGRGGDEQFF. The DNA for the CDR3 is TGTGCCAGCCTTTTGGGGAGGGGGGGCGATGAGCAGTTCTTC.